The rows below give T cell receptor beta chains drawn from one sample of a study of siplizumab effects on memory and regulatory T cells. This table comes from immunoSEQ multiplex PCR, and its TCRdb copy is limited to in-frame clones, with some not included. In the table there are some 65,000 clones, approximately 88% of which are singletons. Sequencing was performed on Tregs sorted from blood. The receptors shown here come from a human donor in good health. The CDR3 runs from the conserved cysteine through the conserved F or W. The D gene is left open where the match is weak. Expanded clones are given a class, and other clones once, few, many or no size at all.

>TRBJ2-1|NA|TRBV7-9|18|TRBD2
CASSFSVLVGTSDNEQFF
TGTGCCAGCAGCTTTTCAGTTTTGGTGGGGACTAGCGACAATGAGCAGTTCTTC
>TRBJ2-3|NA|TRBV7-9|16|TRBD1
CASSSDRVEDGDSQYF
TGTGCCAGCAGCTCCGACAGGGTGGAGGATGGAGATTCGCAGTATTTT
>TRBJ2-7|NA|TRBV5-1|13|TRBD1
CASSLEGAHEQYF
TGCGCCAGCAGCTTGGAGGGGGCCCACGAGCAGTACTTC
>TRBJ1-1|NA|TRBV13|13|NA
CVGRRGGVTEAFF
TGTGTAGGCCGCCGGGGAGGGGTAACTGAAGCTTTCTTT
>TRBJ2-2|NA|TRBV30|16|NA
CAWSSRGAGPPGELFF
TGTGCCTGGAGTTCCCGGGGGGCAGGGCCACCCGGGGAGCTGTTTTTT
>TRBJ1-4|NA|TRBV7-9|13|NA
CASSLSLNEKLFF
TGTGCCAGCAGCTTGTCCCTGAATGAAAAACTGTTTTTT
>TRBJ2-2|NA|TRBV5-1|14|NA
CASAQRLNTGELFF
TGCGCCAGCGCCCAGCGCCTGAACACCGGGGAGCTGTTTTTT
>TRBJ2-1|NA|TRBV6-1|15|TRBD2
CASSETLAGGLEQFF
TGTGCCAGCAGTGAAACTCTAGCGGGAGGTCTTGAGCAGTTCTTC
>TRBJ1-5|NA|TRBV6-6|13|TRBD1
CASNRTGCQPQHF
TGTGCCAGCAATCGGACAGGGTGTCAGCCCCAGCATTTT
>TRBJ2-1|NA|TRBV5-1|16|NA
CASTNQGGLPYNEQFF
TGCGCCAGCACTAATCAGGGTGGCCTTCCCTACAATGAGCAGTTCTTC
>TRBJ2-2|once|TRBV28|16|TRBD1
CATTPSGQGNTGELFF
TGTGCCACGACCCCATCGGGACAGGGGAACACCGGGGAGCTGTTTTTT
>TRBJ1-6|NA|TRBV27|15|TRBD1
CASSLNRGRDSPLHF
TGTGCCAGCAGCCTTAACAGGGGGCGGGATTCACCCCTCCACTTT
>TRBJ2-7|NA|TRBV30|11|NA
CAWSQSYEQYF
TGTGCCTGGAGTCAATCCTACGAGCAGTACTTC
>TRBJ2-7|NA|TRBV5-1|14|NA
CASSPLGARREQYF
TGCGCCAGCAGCCCTCTCGGGGCGCGAAGGGAGCAGTACTTC
>TRBJ2-2|NA|TRBV29-1|13|TRBD2
CSVSSGDTGELFF
TGCAGCGTTTCTAGCGGAGATACCGGGGAGCTGTTTTTT
>TRBJ2-5|NA|TRBV27|15|NA
CASSSPGTPQETQYF
TGTGCCAGCAGTTCCCCCGGGACACCCCAAGAGACCCAGTACTTC
>TRBJ2-1|NA|TRBV28|13|NA
CASIQQGQNEQFF
TGTGCCAGCATCCAACAAGGGCAGAATGAGCAGTTCTTC
>TRBJ2-3|NA|TRBV7-3|16|TRBD2
CASSRRGGSGSDTQYF
TGTGCCAGCAGCCGCCGCGGGGGTAGCGGATCAGATACGCAGTATTTT
>TRBJ2-5|NA|TRBV5-5|13|NA
CASSLGSSKTQYF
TGTGCCAGCAGCTTAGGGTCCTCTAAGACCCAGTACTTC
>TRBJ2-2|NA|TRBV2|16|NA
CASSATGSARTGELFF
TGTGCCAGCAGCGCCACAGGGAGCGCGCGGACCGGGGAGCTGTTTTTT
>TRBJ2-5|NA|TRBV5-1|16|NA
CASSLPLGVPGETQYF
TGCGCCAGCAGCTTACCTCTGGGGGTCCCGGGGGAGACCCAGTACTTC
>TRBJ2-7|NA|TRBV5-1|15|TRBD2
CASSWYSGRAYEQYF
TGCGCCAGCAGCTGGTACAGCGGGAGGGCCTACGAGCAGTACTTC
>TRBJ1-1|NA|TRBV30|15|NA
CAWSFPGRMNTEAFF
TGTGCCTGGAGTTTCCCGGGACGGATGAACACTGAAGCTTTCTTT
>TRBJ2-2|few|TRBV21-1|18|NA
CASSPRHRGLGDTGELFF
TGTGCCAGCAGCCCTCGGCACAGGGGGCTCGGCGACACCGGGGAGCTGTTTTTT
>TRBJ2-3|NA|TRBV19|14|NA
CASRQRQRTDTQYF
TGTGCCAGTAGACAAAGACAGCGCACAGATACGCAGTATTTT
>TRBJ1-4|NA|TRBV23-1|16|NA
CASSLRRGSLGEKLFF
TGCGCCAGCAGTCTCCGGAGGGGATCCTTAGGTGAAAAACTGTTTTTT
>TRBJ2-3|few|TRBV2|16|NA
CASRGSLGTSTDTQYF
TGTGCCAGCAGGGGTTCACTAGGAACTAGCACAGATACGCAGTATTTT
>TRBJ2-3|NA|TRBV7-3|15|TRBD1
CASSPTGQGTDTQYF
TGTGCCAGCAGCCCAACAGGACAGGGCACAGATACGCAGTATTTT
>TRBJ2-7|NA|TRBV5-1|15|NA
CASGPGGLPSYEQYF
TGCGCCAGCGGCCCAGGCGGGCTCCCCTCCTACGAGCAGTACTTC
>TRBJ2-3|NA|TRBV10-3|14|NA
CAIRHGGNTDTQYF
TGTGCCATCAGACATGGCGGGAACACAGATACGCAGTATTTT
>TRBJ2-3|NA|TRBV4-3|16|TRBD1
CASSQGQGSGTDTQYF
TGCGCCAGCAGCCAGGGACAGGGGAGCGGCACAGATACGCAGTATTTT
>TRBJ2-1|NA|TRBV6-1|17|NA
CASSGSREIISYNEQFF
TGTGCCAGCAGTGGTTCGAGGGAAATAATCTCCTACAATGAGCAGTTCTTC
>TRBJ1-4|NA|TRBV18|13|NA
CASSPPADGKLFF
TGTGCCAGCTCACCACCGGCAGACGGAAAACTGTTTTTT
>TRBJ1-3|NA|TRBV28|16|NA
CASRPMGLRSGNTIYF
TGTGCCAGCAGACCTATGGGACTCCGCTCTGGAAACACCATATATTTT
>TRBJ2-6|NA|TRBV6-5|15|NA
CASSYGGSGANVLTF
TGTGCCAGCAGTTACGGCGGCTCTGGGGCCAACGTCCTGACTTTC
>TRBJ2-1|NA|TRBV4-3|15|NA
CASSQDSAVYNEQFF
TGCGCCAGCAGCCAAGATAGCGCAGTCTACAATGAGCAGTTCTTC
>TRBJ1-3|NA|TRBV7-9|15|NA
CASSYASAGGNTIYF
TGTGCCAGCAGCTATGCGTCGGCTGGCGGAAACACCATATATTTT
>TRBJ2-5|few|TRBV30|15|TRBD2
CAWSVLAAIQETQYF
TGTGCCTGGAGTGTCCTAGCGGCTATCCAAGAGACCCAGTACTTC
>TRBJ1-1|NA|TRBV6-1|13|NA
CASTRGPYTEAFF
TGTGCCAGCACCCGGGGTCCCTATACTGAAGCTTTCTTT
>TRBJ2-3|once|TRBV5-1|13|NA
CASSSTFADTQYF
TGCGCCAGCAGCTCTACGTTTGCAGATACGCAGTATTTT
>TRBJ2-3|NA|TRBV7-9|16|NA
CASRGVRGASTDTQYF
TGTGCCAGCAGGGGAGTTCGAGGGGCTAGCACAGATACGCAGTATTTT
>TRBJ2-5|NA|TRBV29-1|10|NA
CSVARETQYF
TGCAGCGTGGCTAGGGAGACCCAGTACTTC
>TRBJ2-3|NA|TRBV7-2|15|NA
CASRHSRGPTDTQYF
TGTGCCAGCAGGCACAGCAGGGGCCCCACAGATACGCAGTATTTT
>TRBJ1-1|NA|TRBV6-5|12|NA
CASSYLGGPAFF
TGTGCCAGCAGTTACCTTGGGGGACCGGCTTTCTTT
>TRBJ2-1|NA|TRBV7-2|15|TRBD2
CASSLVASGYNEQFF
TGTGCCAGCAGCTTAGTGGCTAGCGGATACAATGAGCAGTTCTTC
>TRBJ2-7|NA|TRBV18|14|NA
CASSPGLHKYEQYF
TGTGCCAGCTCGCCGGGACTCCACAAGTACGAGCAGTACTTC
>TRBJ2-5|NA|TRBV9|17|NA
CASSVGALSGAQETQYF
TGTGCCAGCAGCGTAGGGGCTCTATCAGGGGCCCAGGAGACCCAGTACTTC
>TRBJ1-2|NA|TRBV12-1|13|NA
CASSFALFYGYTF
TGTGCCAGCAGCTTTGCGCTGTTCTATGGCTACACCTTC
>TRBJ2-5|NA|TRBV4-3|15|NA
CASSQGRWGVKTQYF
TGCGCCAGCAGCCAAGGTAGGTGGGGTGTAAAGACCCAGTACTTC
>TRBJ2-7|NA|TRBV5-5|15|TRBD2
CASSLGLAGGWEQYF
TGTGCCAGCAGTCTAGGACTAGCGGGAGGTTGGGAGCAGTACTTC
>TRBJ2-7|NA|TRBV18|16|NA
CASSPPARGRLHEQYF
TGTGCCAGCTCACCACCAGCCCGGGGGCGGCTACACGAGCAGTACTTC
>TRBJ1-5|NA|TRBV18|16|NA
CASSPFSAAVGEPQHF
TGTGCCAGCTCACCTTTCTCCGCTGCGGTTGGTGAGCCCCAGCATTTT
>TRBJ1-2|NA|TRBV4-3|13|NA
CASSHSDGYGYTF
TGCGCCAGCAGCCATTCGGACGGCTATGGCTACACCTTC
>TRBJ2-4|few|TRBV2|18|TRBD2
CASSGGRGRVLAKNIQYF
TGTGCCAGCAGTGGCGGGAGGGGTCGGGTGCTAGCCAAAAACATTCAGTACTTC
>TRBJ2-3|NA|TRBV10-3|13|TRBD1
CAILGTGTDTQYF
TGTGCCATCCTCGGGACAGGCACAGATACGCAGTATTTT
>TRBJ1-2|NA|TRBV5-1|15|TRBD1
CASSQQGLANYGYTF
TGCGCCAGCAGCCAACAGGGGTTAGCCAACTATGGCTACACCTTC